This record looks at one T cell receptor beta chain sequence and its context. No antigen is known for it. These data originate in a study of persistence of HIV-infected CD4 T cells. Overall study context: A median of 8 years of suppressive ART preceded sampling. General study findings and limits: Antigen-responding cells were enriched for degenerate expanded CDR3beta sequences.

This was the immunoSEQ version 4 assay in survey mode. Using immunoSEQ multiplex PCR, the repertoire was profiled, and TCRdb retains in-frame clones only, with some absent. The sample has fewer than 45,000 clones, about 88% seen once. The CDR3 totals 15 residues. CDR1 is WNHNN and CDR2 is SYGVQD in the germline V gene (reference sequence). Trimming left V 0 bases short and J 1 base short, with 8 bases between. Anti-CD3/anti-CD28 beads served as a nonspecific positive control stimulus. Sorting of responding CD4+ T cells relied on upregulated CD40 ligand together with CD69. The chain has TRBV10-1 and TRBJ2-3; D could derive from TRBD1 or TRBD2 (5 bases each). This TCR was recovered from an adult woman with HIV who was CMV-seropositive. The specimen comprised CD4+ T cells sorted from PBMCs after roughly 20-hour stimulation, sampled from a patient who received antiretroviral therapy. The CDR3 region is CASSESGVGTDTQYF. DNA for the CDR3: TGCGCCAGCAGTGAGTCGGGGGTTGGCACAGATACGCAGTATTTT.